This paragraph covers one TCR beta chain sequence. The entry originates in a study of OX40 agonist ivuxolimab in advanced cancers. Germline V gives CDR1 LNHDA, CDR2 SQIVND (reference sequence). V trimming: 3 bases; J trimming: 0 bases; junction bases outside the gene matches: 13. The CDR3 contains 18 residues. The method was immunoSEQ multiplex PCR; TCRdb's version includes in-frame clones alone and lacks a portion of them. Of around 46,000 clones listed, roughly 84% are singletons. The TCR sequence derives from an adult with an advanced solid tumor such as melanoma, head and neck, liver or kidney cancer. The V gene is TRBV19, the J gene TRBJ2-5, with 7 bases matching TRBD2. The material was CD4+ or CD8+ T cells sorted from blood, obtained in a trial of the OX40 agonist ivuxolimab. CDR3: CASSIGGSLSGYQETQYF. The CDR3 nucleotides are TGTGCCAGTAGTATCGGGGGGAGTCTTAGCGGGTACCAAGAGACCCAGTACTTC.